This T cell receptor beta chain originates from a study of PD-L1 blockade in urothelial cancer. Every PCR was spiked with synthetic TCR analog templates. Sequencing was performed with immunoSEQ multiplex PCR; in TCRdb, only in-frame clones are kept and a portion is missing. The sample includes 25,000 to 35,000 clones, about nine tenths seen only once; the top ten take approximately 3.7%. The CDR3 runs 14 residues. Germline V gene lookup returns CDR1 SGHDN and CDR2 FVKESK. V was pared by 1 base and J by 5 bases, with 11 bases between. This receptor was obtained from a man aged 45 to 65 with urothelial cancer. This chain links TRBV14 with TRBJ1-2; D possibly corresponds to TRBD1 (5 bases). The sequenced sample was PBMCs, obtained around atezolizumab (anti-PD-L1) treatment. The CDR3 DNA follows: TGTGCCAGCAGCCAAGTGGGACTTTTGTATGGCTACACCTTC. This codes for CASSQVGLLYGYTF. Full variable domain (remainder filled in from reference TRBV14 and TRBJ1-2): EAGVTQFPSHSVIEKGQTVTLRCDPISGHDNLYWYRRVMGKEIKFLLHFVKESKQDESGMPNNRFLAERTGGTYSTLKVQPAELEDSGVYFCASSQVGLLYGYTFGSGTRLTVV.